The present T cell receptor beta chain was sequenced within a study of PD-1 blockade in classical Hodgkin lymphoma. General observations from the study: Diminished baseline TCR diversity has been reported in newly diagnosed patients relative to healthy donors. Repertoire differences have undefined causes, possibly disease activity or prior therapy. Baseline diversity in complete responders resembled that of newly diagnosed patients.

Trimming left V 4 bases short and J 7 bases short, with 15 bases between. The CDR3 runs 14 residues. Germline V gene sequence: CDR1 SGHRS, CDR2 YFSETQ. Sequencing was performed with immunoSEQ multiplex PCR; in TCRdb, only in-frame clones are kept and a portion is missing. The profile shows roughly 31,000 clones, 85% of them singletons. Comments on this clone: As yet, its antigen is unknown.

All trial patients relapsed after autologous stem cell transplantation. CD4+ T cells were purified from thawed PBMCs by magnetic negative selection. Classification of best responses gave complete response, partial response or progressive disease. This chain connects TRBV5-1 to TRBJ2-1; D perhaps matches TRBD2 (6 bases). This TCR was recovered from a human donor with classical Hodgkin lymphoma. Source: CD4+ T cells from blood, taken at baseline. The CDR3 DNA is TGCGCCAGCAGCAGGGACTTCGGAGGGAATGAGCAGTTCTTC. Amino acid sequence: CASSRDFGGNEQFF.